This TCR beta chain was retrieved from a study of shared clonotypes between healthy human individuals (dated by TCRdb to the early 2020s). Turning to the overall study: A couple of women and three men aged 18 to 49 years were included in the cohort. For each donor, CD4 naive and CD4 memory were each run on three plates, CD8 naive on two plates, and CD8 memory on one plate. To estimate repertoire size and how much clonotype sharing occurs between individuals, the study deeply sequenced the blood TCR repertoires of roughly 5 healthy adults. Different laboratories and diverse techniques were used to prepare libraries and sequence TCR repertoires, to increase sequencing depth and limit assay-specific biases. Between about 0.9 and 10 billion PBMCs per donor were obtained by leukapheresis. Study-wide findings and limitations: Higher generation probabilities were observed for clonotypes shared by all four sorted-subset donors than for non-shared clonotypes. Naive subsets generally had larger estimated clonotype richness than memory subsets. Even with the large sequencing depth, rarefaction of the sorted-subset datasets indicated that sequencing was incomplete. The genetic and exposure-history diversity represented was limited by the small number of donors. Based on pairwise subsampling, the degree of clonotype sharing among donors was expected to be affected by sequencing depth. When several donors were compared, the shared fraction of clonotypes was around 5% for naive CD4, approximately 3.3% for naive CD8, 2% to 2.5% for memory CD4, and less than 0.5% for memory CD8. Sampling was limited to blood, and TCR repertoires in tissue likely differ from TCR repertoires in blood.

Using the deep immunoSEQ assay, TCR CDR3 regions were amplified from genomic DNA by multiplex PCR. Genomic DNA extracted from each cell subset was distributed evenly over all wells of several immunoSEQ 96-well plates, and each plate served as one replicate. Each replicate PCR for sorted subsets received about 210 ng genomic DNA, equal to tens of thousands of T cell genomes. Purified libraries were measured with a Qubit 3.0 fluorometer, size-checked on a Bioanalyzer 2100, and measured again with the KAPA Library Quantification kit. A separate single-read 150-cycle Illumina NextSeq 550 flow cell was used to sequence each immunoSEQ 96-well plate. For the original study's pipeline: Because only junctional sequences without quality scores were contained in the immunoSEQ output, filtering matching that applied to full-length reads could not be performed. Sequences were annotated with PyIR, a Python wrapper for IgBLAST v1.9, and V/J genes and CDR3 were assigned using IMGT germline references. Any read was removed if the V/J assignment was weak (E-value above 1e-6), the CDR3 was missing, or the read contained stop codons, out-of-frame junctions, or ambiguous translated residues. V3J clonotypes were defined as sequences sharing an identical inferred V gene, J gene, and CDR3 amino acid sequence. Percentage overlap between repertoires was calculated by dividing the number of shared unique clonotypes by the size of the smaller repertoire. Three approaches were used to assess repertoire richness: RTK rarefaction, the Chao1 estimator, and Recon v2.1 estimates of unobserved clonotypes. Generation probabilities for all TCRbeta clonotypes obtained by the gDNA method from a handful of donors were computed using OLGA. Drawn from immuneACCESS, this table holds only the in-frame rearrangements with V and J called that TCRdb kept. Clones are partly lost; checked studies trace under half to an unresolved V gene and leave the rest unexplained. Clone size and V and J calls were adopted from that table, with D and trimming inferred from the DNA. The sample table shows approximately 2.4 million clones, and around 95% are seen once. The leading ten clones occupy 0.1% to 0.15% of the sample.

Details on this clone: What antigen it recognizes has not been identified. Within one base of it there is no much larger clone, and no base qualities were kept.

From its cysteine to its phenylalanine, the CDR3 spans 17 amino acids. Kept here is only the CDR3 DNA, which spans 51 bases and is read in frame from base 1. CDR1 LGHNA and CDR2 YNFKEQ were looked up in the germline V gene. The junction shows trimming of 0 bases on V and 4 bases on J, and the gene matches do not reach 4 bases of it. The donors were healthy, HIV-negative adults with no recently reported acute infections or vaccinations. Every donor was a Caucasian adult living in Nashville, Tennessee, USA. CD4+ T cells were enriched by magnetic negative selection; naive cells were then positively selected on CD45RA, and the negative fraction formed the memory subset. Blood was collected by leukapheresis, and PBMCs were isolated by Ficoll-Histopaque density gradient centrifugation and then cryopreserved in liquid nitrogen vapor phase. Purity and quantity of every magnetically sorted T cell population were checked by analytical flow cytometry. Each sorted fraction had its genomic DNA isolated and then quantified by UV absorbance on a Nanodrop 2000c.

Sample: naive CD4+ T cells sorted from blood. What the cell subset or site label conveys for this sample: CD45RA+ positively selected. In this chain, TRBV4-2 is recombined with TRBJ2-7; 15 of the junction bases match TRBD2. The sequence derives from a man between 18 and 35 years old in good health. The base sequence is TGTGCCAGCAGCCAAGAAGGGACTAGCGGGGGGTTTTACGAGCAGTACTTC. This is translated as CASSQEGTSGGFYEQYF.